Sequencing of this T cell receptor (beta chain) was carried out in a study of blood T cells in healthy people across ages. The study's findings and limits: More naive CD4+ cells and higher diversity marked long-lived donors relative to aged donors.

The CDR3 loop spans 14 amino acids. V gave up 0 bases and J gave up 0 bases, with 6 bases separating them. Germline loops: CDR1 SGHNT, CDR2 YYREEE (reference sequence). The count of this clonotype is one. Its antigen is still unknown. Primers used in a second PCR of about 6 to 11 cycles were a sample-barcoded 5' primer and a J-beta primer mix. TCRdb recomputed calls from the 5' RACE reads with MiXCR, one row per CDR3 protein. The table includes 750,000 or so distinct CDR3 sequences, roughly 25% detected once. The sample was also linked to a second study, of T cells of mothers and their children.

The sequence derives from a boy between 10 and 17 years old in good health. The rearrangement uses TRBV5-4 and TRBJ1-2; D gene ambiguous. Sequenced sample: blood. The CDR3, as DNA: TGTGCCAGCAGCTTGGTGGACCCTAACTATGGCTACACCTTC. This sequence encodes CASSLVDPNYGYTF.